This T cell receptor beta chain was recorded in a study of post-analysis software for immune sequencing data. For this clonotype: The antigen remains undetermined.

Unique molecular identifiers tagged the TCR beta cDNA libraries. From the PCR reads, TCRdb called clonotypes with MiXCR, one entry per CDR3 protein. The table shows hundreds of thousands of distinct CDR3 sequences, with 55% to 60% occurring only once. The germline CDR1 and CDR2 sequences are MNHEY and SVGEGT. V was trimmed by 4 bases and J by 5 bases, leaving 10 bases between them. The CDR3 covers 13 residues. Study-wide results and caveats: Compared against controls, patients with multiple sclerosis displayed significantly lower normalized Chao1 diversity. Higher frequency in patients than in controls was seen for a handful of TRBV segments, with TRBV5-6, TRBV5-1 and TRBV20-1 among them.

The clonotype comes from a girl aged 2 to 9 with multiple sclerosis. This chain uses TRBV6-2 or TRBV6-3 with TRBJ2-3; D remains ambiguous. Sample: blood. The CDR3 sequence is CASSLQPRDTQYF. CDR3 DNA: TGTGCCAGCAGTTTACAACCACGAGATACGCAGTATTTT.